This T cell receptor (beta chain) was sequenced during a study of blood T cell repertoires in COVID-19. Looking at the study overall: Both acute and convalescent COVID-19 samples were obtained from the United States, Italy and Spain. The cDNA or gDNA used as material had been derived from T cells, B-cell-depleted T cells, or PBMCs.

This clone was seen more than once but under ten times. Original processing notes: Reference gene primers were amplified, and this amplification served to estimate nucleated cell counts. TCRdb keeps only in-frame clones here, not all; method: immunoSEQ multiplex PCR. D and trimming were read from the DNA, whereas the V and J calls and clone size are those reported in that table. Among 55,000 to 75,000 clones, about 87% were seen once, and the ten largest hold approximately 8%. The junction had 2 bases not matched to a gene; V was cut back by 6 bases and J by 0 bases. This CDR3 is 14 amino acids long. The germline CDR1 and CDR2 sequences are LNHDA and SQIVND (reference sequence).

Sequencing used peripheral blood. The V call is TRBV19, the J call TRBJ1-2; 9 nucleotides agree with TRBD1. This receptor was identified in a man in his forties or fifties with active COVID-19. The CDR3 is CASSRDRANYGYTF. The CDR3 region has the DNA TGTGCCAGTAGCCGGGACAGGGCTAACTATGGCTACACCTTC.